This paragraph covers one T cell receptor (beta chain) sequence. Antigen: not known. Next came a second PCR, run for about 7 to 11 cycles, which used a sample-barcoded 5' primer along with a J-beta primer mix. MiXCR, applied by TCRdb to the 5' RACE reads, yields one record per CDR3 protein. The data show about 1 million distinct CDR3 sequences, with over 35% seen just once and 18% held by the top ten. This entry belongs to a study of blood T cells in healthy people across ages. Findings of the study overall: The study could not conclusively compare naive and antigen-experienced cells, given its unsorted PBMCs.

Each donor had approximately 10 milliliters of peripheral blood drawn. In germline, CDR1 is MNHEY, CDR2 SVGEGT. With 5 bases removed from V and 3 bases from J, the gap between germline ends came to 11 bases. This CDR3 spans 15 amino acids. Material for sequencing was blood. The chain joins TRBV6-2 or TRBV6-3 to TRBJ2-6; D gene ambiguous. This receptor was obtained from a woman aged 55-75 years in good health. In nucleotides, the CDR3 is TGTGCCAGCAGTCTCAAGGGATATGGGGCCAACGTCCTGACTTTC. It translates to CASSLKGYGANVLTF.